A selection of T cell receptor beta chains follows, all from one sample in a study of T-cell memory formation after mild COVID-19. TCRdb processed the 5' RACE reads anew with MiXCR; each CDR3 protein has one entry. Of some 210,000 distinct CDR3 sequences listed, around 16% are singletons. The sequenced sample was PBMCs or a T cell subset sorted from them (not recorded which). The origin of the receptors is an adult woman who had mild COVID-19 (a few samples of this study predate the infection). Cell type and time point are not known. Both conserved end residues are part of each CDR3. A D gene is named only where the DNA matches it firmly. Size is stated for part of the rows, as once, few or many counts, or as a class when the clone is expanded.

>-|16|TRBV7-3|few|TRBJ2-2
CASSPRPGVTTGELFF
TGTGCCAGCAGCCCCCGGCCAGGGGTGACCACCGGGGAGCTGTTTTTT
>TRBD1|15|TRBV5-1|-|TRBJ1-1
CASSGRTGPNTEAFF
TGCGCCAGCAGCGGAAGGACAGGGCCGAACACTGAAGCTTTCTTT
>TRBD1|15|TRBV19|-|TRBJ1-5
CASSTGTGDNQPQHF
TGTGCCAGTAGTACCGGGACAGGGGACAATCAGCCCCAGCATTTT
>-|13|TRBV14|many|TRBJ2-1
CASAGAPAGEQFF
TGTGCCAGCGCGGGGGCCCCGGCTGGCGAGCAGTTCTTC
>-|13|TRBV19|-|TRBJ1-2
CASRQGKDYGYTF
TGTGCCAGTAGACAGGGTAAAGACTATGGCTACACCTTC
>-|15|TRBV5-1|-|TRBJ2-5
CASSTLLAIGETQYF
TGCGCCAGCAGCACCTTACTAGCAATAGGGGAGACCCAGTACTTC
>-|15|TRBV6-2/TRBV6-3|-|TRBJ2-6
CASRIDSSGANVLTF
TGTGCCAGCAGGATTGACAGCTCTGGGGCCAACGTCCTGACTTTC
>-|14|TRBV5-1|few|TRBJ1-2
CASSLTAEVNGYTF
TGCGCCAGCAGCTTGACAGCGGAGGTGAATGGCTACACCTTC
>-|15|TRBV5-4|few|TRBJ2-3
CASSLGWMSTDTQYF
TGTGCCAGCAGCTTGGGTTGGATGAGCACAGATACGCAGTATTTT
>-|17|TRBV6-6|-|TRBJ2-4
CASSYSTTPDAKNIQYF
TGTGCCAGCAGTTACTCGACAACCCCTGACGCCAAAAACATTCAGTACTTC
>-|13|TRBV30|few|TRBJ1-1
CAWSRGLNTEAFF
TGTGCCTGGAGTCGAGGCTTGAACACTGAAGCTTTCTTT
>-|11|TRBV12-3/TRBV12-4|-|TRBJ1-1
CASSYAGAPFF
TGTGCCAGCAGCTACGCGGGGGCTCCTTTCTTT
>TRBD1|13|TRBV6-1|-|TRBJ1-2
CASRGDSRDGYTF
TGTGCCAGCAGGGGGGACAGTCGGGATGGCTACACCTTC
>-|16|TRBV12-3/TRBV12-4|-|TRBJ2-7
CASRTGGKRENSEQYF
TGTGCCAGCAGAACCGGAGGGAAACGGGAGAATTCCGAGCAGTACTTC
>-|14|TRBV12-3/TRBV12-4|once|TRBJ2-1
CASIGQESYNEQLF
TGTGCCAGCATAGGGCAGGAATCCTACAATGAGCAGTTATTC
>TRBD1|13|TRBV7-6|many|TRBJ1-6
CASSYRDREPLHF
TGTGCCAGCAGCTATCGGGACAGGGAGCCCCTCCACTTT
>-|13|TRBV5-1|many|TRBJ1-2
CASSLGQLYGYTF
TGCGCCAGCAGCTTGGGACAGCTCTATGGCTACACCTTC
>TRBD1|14|TRBV12-3/TRBV12-4|few|TRBJ1-1
CASIRQGLNTEAFF
TGTGCCAGCATTCGACAGGGACTGAACACTGAAGCTTTCTTT
>-|11|TRBV7-9|-|TRBJ2-5
CASSLEEGRHF
TGTGCCAGCAGCTTAGAGGAGGGTAGGCACTTC
>TRBD2|17|TRBV24-1|-|TRBJ2-1
CATSPPGRLAGDREQFF
TGTGCCACCAGTCCTCCCGGGCGACTAGCGGGGGACCGTGAGCAGTTCTTC
>-|15|TRBV5-6|once|TRBJ2-3
CASSLGGPVGDTQYF
TGTGCCAGCAGCTTGGGAGGACCTGTTGGAGATACGCAGTATTTT
>TRBD1|13|TRBV12-3/TRBV12-4|few|TRBJ1-2
CASSPTGIDGYTF
TGTGCCAGCAGTCCGACAGGGATCGATGGCTACACCTTC
>-|15|TRBV6-1|-|TRBJ1-2
CASSDPRTANYGYTF
TGTGCCAGCAGTGACCCAAGGACAGCTAACTATGGCTACACCTTC
>-|13|TRBV2|-|TRBJ1-1
CASSDEGYTEAFF
TGTGCCAGCAGTGATGAAGGGTACACTGAAGCTTTCTTT